The source of this T cell receptor (beta chain) is a study of Ad26.COV2.S vaccination and SARS-CoV-2 variants. Study-level information: Participants got Ad26.COV2.S intramuscularly, once or twice 56 days apart. Study-wide findings and caveats: Possibly, TCR breadth and depth analyses underestimated total T cell responses. Vaccinated and placebo-treated recipients had similar non-spike TCR breadth.

Treatment noted: around 19 received Ad26.COV2.S at low or high dose, single or two shots; 5 received placebo; per-sample allocation not given. At day 63 after the first vaccine or placebo injection, samples were drawn. An Ad26 vector expressing Wuhan-strain SARS-CoV-2 spike constituted the vaccine. The CDR3 is 15 amino acids. The germline gives CDR1 MNHEY, CDR2 SMNVEV (reference sequence). V dropped 3 bases and J dropped 2 bases, with 8 bases sitting between them. In the case of this clone: The antigen remains unidentified.

Method: immunoSEQ multiplex PCR; TCRdb's copy keeps in-frame clones and lacks some. The data hold some 390,000 clones, with approximately 86% observed a single time. Sequences were derived from peripheral blood, sampled in a trial of Ad26.COV2.S vaccine versus placebo. This rearrangement joins TRBV27 to TRBJ1-6, with D maybe TRBD1 (5 bases). The sequence was obtained from a person between 18 and 60 years old who received the Ad26.COV2.S COVID-19 vaccine or a placebo. CDR3 loop: CASSFARAYNSPLHF. Here the CDR3 DNA reads TGTGCCAGCAGTTTTGCCAGGGCCTATAATTCACCCCTCCACTTT.